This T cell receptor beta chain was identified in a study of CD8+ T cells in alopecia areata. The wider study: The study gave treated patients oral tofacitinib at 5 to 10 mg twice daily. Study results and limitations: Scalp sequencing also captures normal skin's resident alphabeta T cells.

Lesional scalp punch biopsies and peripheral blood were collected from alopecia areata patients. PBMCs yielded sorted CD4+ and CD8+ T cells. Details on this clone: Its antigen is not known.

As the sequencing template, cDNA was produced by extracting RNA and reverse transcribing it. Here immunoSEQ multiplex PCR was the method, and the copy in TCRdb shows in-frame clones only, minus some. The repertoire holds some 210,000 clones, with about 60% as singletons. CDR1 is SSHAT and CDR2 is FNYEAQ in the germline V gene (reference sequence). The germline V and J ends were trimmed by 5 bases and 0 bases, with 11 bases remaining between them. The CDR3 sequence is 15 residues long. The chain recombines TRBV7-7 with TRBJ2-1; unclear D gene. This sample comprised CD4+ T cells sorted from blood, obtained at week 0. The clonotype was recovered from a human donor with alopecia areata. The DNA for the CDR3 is TGTGCCAGCAGCCGAGAACAGAGCTCCTACAATGAGCAGTTCTTC. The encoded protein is CASSREQSSYNEQFF.